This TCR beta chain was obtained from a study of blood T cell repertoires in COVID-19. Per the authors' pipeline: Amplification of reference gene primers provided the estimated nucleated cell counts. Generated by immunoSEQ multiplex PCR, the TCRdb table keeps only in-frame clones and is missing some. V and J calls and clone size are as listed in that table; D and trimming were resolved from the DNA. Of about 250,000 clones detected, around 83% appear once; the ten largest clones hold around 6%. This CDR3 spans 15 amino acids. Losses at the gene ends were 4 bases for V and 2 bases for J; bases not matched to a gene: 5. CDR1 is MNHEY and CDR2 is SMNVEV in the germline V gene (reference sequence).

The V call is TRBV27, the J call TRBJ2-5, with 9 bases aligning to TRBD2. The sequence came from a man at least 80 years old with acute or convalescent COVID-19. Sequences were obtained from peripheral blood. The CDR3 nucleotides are TGTGCCAGCAGTTCAATAGGACTAGCGCAAGAGACCCAGTACTTC. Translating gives CASSSIGLAQETQYF.